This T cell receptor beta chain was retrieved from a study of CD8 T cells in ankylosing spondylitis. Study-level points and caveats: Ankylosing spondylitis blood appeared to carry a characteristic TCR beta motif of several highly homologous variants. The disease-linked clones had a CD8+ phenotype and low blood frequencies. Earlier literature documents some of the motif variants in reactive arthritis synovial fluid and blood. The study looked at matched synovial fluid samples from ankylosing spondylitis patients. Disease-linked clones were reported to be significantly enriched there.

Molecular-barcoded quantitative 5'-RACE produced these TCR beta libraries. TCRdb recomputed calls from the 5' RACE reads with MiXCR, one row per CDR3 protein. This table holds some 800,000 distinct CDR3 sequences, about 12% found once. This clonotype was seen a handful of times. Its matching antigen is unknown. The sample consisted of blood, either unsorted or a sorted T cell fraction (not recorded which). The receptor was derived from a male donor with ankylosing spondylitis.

CDR3: CASRRLQGPTYEQYF. In DNA form, the CDR3 reads TGTGCCAGCAGACGCCTACAGGGTCCGACCTACGAGCAGTACTTC. The chain recombines TRBV11-2 with TRBJ2-7; a possible D gene is TRBD1 (6 bases). The CDR3 runs to 15 residues. Deletions cut 6 bases from V and 2 bases from J, with 17 bases between. Germline V gene lookup returns CDR1 SGHAT and CDR2 FQNNGV.